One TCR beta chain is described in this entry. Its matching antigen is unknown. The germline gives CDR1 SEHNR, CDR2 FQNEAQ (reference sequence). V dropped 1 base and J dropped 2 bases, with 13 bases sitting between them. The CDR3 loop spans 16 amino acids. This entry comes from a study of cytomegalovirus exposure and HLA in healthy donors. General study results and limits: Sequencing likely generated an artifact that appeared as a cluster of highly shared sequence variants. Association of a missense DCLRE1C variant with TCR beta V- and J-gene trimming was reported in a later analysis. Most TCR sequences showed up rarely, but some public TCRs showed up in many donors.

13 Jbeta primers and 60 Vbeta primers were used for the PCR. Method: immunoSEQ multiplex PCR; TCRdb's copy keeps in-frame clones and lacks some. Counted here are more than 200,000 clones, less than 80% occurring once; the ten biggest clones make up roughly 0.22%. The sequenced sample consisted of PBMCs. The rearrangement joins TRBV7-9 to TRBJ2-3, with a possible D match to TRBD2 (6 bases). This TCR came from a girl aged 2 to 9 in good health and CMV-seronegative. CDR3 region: CASSLEVGGPTDTQYF. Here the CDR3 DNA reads TGTGCCAGCAGCTTAGAGGTGGGGGGACCCACAGATACGCAGTATTTT.